The text below deals with one T cell receptor (beta chain). Its antigen remains unidentified. The CDR3 covers 13 residues. Germline CDR1 MDHEN, CDR2 SYDVKM. J lost 7 bases, V lost 2 bases, and 2 bases had no gene match. As to treatment: roughly 18 received Ad26.COV2.S at low or high dose, single or two shots; about 5 received placebo; per-sample allocation not given. At day 63 after the first vaccine or placebo injection, samples were drawn. Recruitment in Boston yielded a donor of adult age, 18-55 years. This entry belongs to a study of Ad26.COV2.S vaccination and SARS-CoV-2 variants. Across the study: By the intramuscular route, Ad26.COV2.S was given once, or twice 56 days apart.

Broader study findings: Quantification of TCR breadth and depth may have yielded underestimates of total T cell responses.

Assay: immunoSEQ multiplex PCR; the TCRdb copy retains only in-frame clones and omits some. The sample contains around 340,000 clones, 85% to 90% of which appear only once. This chain joins TRBV28 and TRBJ1-5; 7 positions match TRBD1. Material: peripheral blood, obtained in a trial of Ad26.COV2.S vaccine versus placebo. This sequence was found in a person aged 18-60 years who received the Ad26.COV2.S COVID-19 vaccine or a placebo. As DNA, the CDR3 is TGTGCCAGCAGTTTAGAGACAGGGCAGCCCCAGCATTTT. Protein sequence: CASSLETGQPQHF.